This record concerns one TCR beta chain sequence. Its antigen remains unidentified. In germline, CDR1 is SGDLS, CDR2 YYNGEE. The CDR3 runs 15 residues. V was shortened by 0 bases and J by 4 bases, with 11 bases between the two germline ends. This record belongs to a study of OX40 agonist ivuxolimab in advanced cancers. For the study at large: The study gave patients intravenous ivuxolimab at 0.01 to 10 mg/kg every 2 weeks.

Study-level points and caveats: Clonal expansion among partial responders at 0.1-3.0 mg/kg ranked near the lowest. Average numbers of expanded clones were greater in CD8+ T cells than in CD4+.

TCRdb's copy holds only in-frame clones and misses some; the assay was immunoSEQ multiplex PCR. This sample yields approximately 92,000 clones, of which roughly 95% are seen a single time; around 0.17% belongs to the top ten. The chain carries TRBV9 and TRBJ1-3; tentatively, D is TRBD1 (5 bases). The sample consisted of CD4+ or CD8+ T cells sorted from blood, taken in a trial of the OX40 agonist ivuxolimab. This receptor was identified in an adult with an advanced solid tumor such as melanoma, head and neck, liver or kidney cancer. For the CDR3, the DNA is TGTGCCAGCAGCGTAGGCCTCGGGGGAGGAAACACCATATATTTT. Amino acid sequence: CASSVGLGGGNTIYF.